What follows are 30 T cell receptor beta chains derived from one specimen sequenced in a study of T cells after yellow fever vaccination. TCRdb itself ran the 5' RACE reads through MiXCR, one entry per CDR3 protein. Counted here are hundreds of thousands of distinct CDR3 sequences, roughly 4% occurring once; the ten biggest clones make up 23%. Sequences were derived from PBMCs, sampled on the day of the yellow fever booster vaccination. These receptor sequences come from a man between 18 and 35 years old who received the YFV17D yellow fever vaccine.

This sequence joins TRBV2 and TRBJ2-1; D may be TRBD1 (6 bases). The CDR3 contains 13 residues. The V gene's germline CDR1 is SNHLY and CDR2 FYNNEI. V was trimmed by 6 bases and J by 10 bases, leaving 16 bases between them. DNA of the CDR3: TGTGCCAGCAGGGGCCGGGGTGGGGGCGAGCAGTTCTTC. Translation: CASRGRGGGEQFF. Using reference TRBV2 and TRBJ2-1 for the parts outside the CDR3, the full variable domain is EPEVTQTPSHQVTQMGQEVILRCVPISNHLYFYWYRQILGQKVEFLVSFYNNEISEKSEIFDDQFSVERPDGSNFTLKIRSTKLEDSAMYFCASRGRGGGEQFFGPGTRLTVL.

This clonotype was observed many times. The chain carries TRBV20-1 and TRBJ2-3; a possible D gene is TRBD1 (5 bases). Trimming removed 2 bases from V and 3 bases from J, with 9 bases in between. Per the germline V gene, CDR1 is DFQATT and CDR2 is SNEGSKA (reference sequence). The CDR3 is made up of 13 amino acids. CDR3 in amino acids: CSARLPGTDTQYF. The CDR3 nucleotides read TGCAGTGCTAGACTCCCAGGGACAGATACGCAGTATTTT.

Here the CDR3 reads CASSEQGPQHF. CDR3 nucleotides: TGTGCCAGTTCCGAACAGGGGCCCCAGCATTTT. V is TRBV19 and J is TRBJ1-5; a possible D gene is TRBD1 (6 bases). Trimming shortened V by 8 bases and J by 9 bases, and 11 bases separated the two germline ends. This CDR3 is 11 amino acids long. Germline loops: CDR1 LNHDA, CDR2 SQIVND (reference sequence).

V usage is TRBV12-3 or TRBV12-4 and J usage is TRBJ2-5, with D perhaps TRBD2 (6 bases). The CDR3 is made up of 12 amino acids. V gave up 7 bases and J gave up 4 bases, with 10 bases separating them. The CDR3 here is CASTVGGETQYF. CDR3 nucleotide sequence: TGTGCCAGCACCGTCGGGGGAGAGACCCAGTACTTC.

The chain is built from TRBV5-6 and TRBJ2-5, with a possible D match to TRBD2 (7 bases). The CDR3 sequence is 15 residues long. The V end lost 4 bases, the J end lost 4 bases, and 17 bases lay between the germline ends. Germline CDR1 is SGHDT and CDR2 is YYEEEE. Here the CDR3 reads CASSLLGGLGETQYF. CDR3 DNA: TGTGCCAGCAGCCTGTTGGGGGGGCTGGGAGAGACCCAGTACTTC.

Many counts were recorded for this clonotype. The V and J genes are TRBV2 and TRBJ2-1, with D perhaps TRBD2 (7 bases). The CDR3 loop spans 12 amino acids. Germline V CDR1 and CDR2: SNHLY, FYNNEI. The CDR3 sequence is CAKGGGAEEQFF. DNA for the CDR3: TGTGCAAAGGGAGGGGGGGCCGAAGAGCAGTTCTTC.

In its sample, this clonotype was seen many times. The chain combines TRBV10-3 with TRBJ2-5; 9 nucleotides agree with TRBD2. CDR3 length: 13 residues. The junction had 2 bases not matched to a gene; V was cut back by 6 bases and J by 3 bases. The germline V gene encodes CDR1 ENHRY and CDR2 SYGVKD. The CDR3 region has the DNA TGTGCCATCAGGACTAGCGGTAAAGAGACCCAGTACTTC. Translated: CAIRTSGKETQYF.

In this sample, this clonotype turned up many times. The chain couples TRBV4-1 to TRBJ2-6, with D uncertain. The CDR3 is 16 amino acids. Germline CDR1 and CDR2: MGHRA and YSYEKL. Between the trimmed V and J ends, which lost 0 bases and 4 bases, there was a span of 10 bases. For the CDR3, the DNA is TGCGCCAGCAGCCAAGAGAGGAATGCGGGGGCCAACGTCCTGACTTTC. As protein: CASSQERNAGANVLTF.

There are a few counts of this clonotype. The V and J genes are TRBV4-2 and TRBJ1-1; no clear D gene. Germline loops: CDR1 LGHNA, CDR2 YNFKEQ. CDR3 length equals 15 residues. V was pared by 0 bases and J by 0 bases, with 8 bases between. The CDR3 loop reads CASSQEEAVNTEAFF. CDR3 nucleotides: TGTGCCAGCAGCCAAGAGGAGGCCGTGAACACTGAAGCTTTCTTT.

CDR3 loop: CASSSSVIGELFF. In nucleotides, the CDR3 is TGTGCCAGCAGCTCGAGTGTCATCGGGGAGCTGTTTTTT. The chain recombines TRBV7-3 with TRBJ2-2; the D is unclear. Trimming pared 4 bases from V and 7 bases from J, leaving 10 bases between. Germline V CDR1 and CDR2: SGHTA, FQGTGA. The CDR3 consists of 13 residues. Using reference TRBV7-3 and TRBJ2-2 for the parts outside the CDR3, the full variable domain is GAGVSQTPSNKVTEKGKYVELRCDPISGHTALYWYRQSLGQGPEFLIYFQGTGAADDSGLPNDRFFAVRPEGSVSTLKIQRTERGDSAVYLCASSSSVIGELFFGEGSRLTVL.

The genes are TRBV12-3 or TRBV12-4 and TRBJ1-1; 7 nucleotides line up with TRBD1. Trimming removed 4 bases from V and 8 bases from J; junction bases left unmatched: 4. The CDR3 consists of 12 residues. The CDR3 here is CASSSGTAEAFF. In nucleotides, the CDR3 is TGTGCCAGCAGTTCGGGGACAGCGGAAGCTTTCTTT.

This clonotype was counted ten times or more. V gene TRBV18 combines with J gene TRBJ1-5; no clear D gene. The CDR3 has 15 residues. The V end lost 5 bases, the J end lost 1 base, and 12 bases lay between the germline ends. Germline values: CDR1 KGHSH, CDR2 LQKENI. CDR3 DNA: TGTGCCAGCTCATCTAGGTCGTCGAGCAATCAGCCCCAGCATTTT. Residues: CASSSRSSSNQPQHF.

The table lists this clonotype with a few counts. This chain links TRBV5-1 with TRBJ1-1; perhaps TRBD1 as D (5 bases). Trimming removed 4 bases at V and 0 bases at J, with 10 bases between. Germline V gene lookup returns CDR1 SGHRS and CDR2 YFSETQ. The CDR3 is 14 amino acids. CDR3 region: CASSRDGLNTEAFF. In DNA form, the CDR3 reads TGCGCCAGCAGCCGGGACGGATTGAACACTGAAGCTTTCTTT. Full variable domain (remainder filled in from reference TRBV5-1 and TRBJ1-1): KAGVTQTPRYLIKTRGQQVTLSCSPISGHRSVSWYQQTPGQGLQFLFEYFSETQRNKGNFPGRFSGRQFSNSRSEMNVSTLELGDSALYLCASSRDGLNTEAFFGQGTRLTVV.

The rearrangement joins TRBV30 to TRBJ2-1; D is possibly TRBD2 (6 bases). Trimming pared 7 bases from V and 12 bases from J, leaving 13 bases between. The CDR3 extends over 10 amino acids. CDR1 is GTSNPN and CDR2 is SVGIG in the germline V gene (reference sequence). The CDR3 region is CASGESSQFF. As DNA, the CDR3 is TGTGCCTCGGGGGAGTCTTCGCAGTTCTTC.

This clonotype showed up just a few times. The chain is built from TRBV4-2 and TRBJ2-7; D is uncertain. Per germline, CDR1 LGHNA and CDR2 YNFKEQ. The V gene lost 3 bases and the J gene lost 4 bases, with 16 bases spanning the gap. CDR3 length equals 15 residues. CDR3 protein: CASSHRSGSGYEQYF. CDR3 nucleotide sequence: TGTGCCAGCAGCCACCGGTCTGGGTCGGGTTACGAGCAGTACTTC.

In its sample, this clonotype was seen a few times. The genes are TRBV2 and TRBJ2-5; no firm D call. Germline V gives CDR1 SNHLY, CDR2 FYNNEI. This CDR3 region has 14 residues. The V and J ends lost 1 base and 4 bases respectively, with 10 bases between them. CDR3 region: CASSEVGWAETQYF. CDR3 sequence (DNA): TGTGCCAGCAGTGAAGTCGGCTGGGCAGAGACCCAGTACTTC.

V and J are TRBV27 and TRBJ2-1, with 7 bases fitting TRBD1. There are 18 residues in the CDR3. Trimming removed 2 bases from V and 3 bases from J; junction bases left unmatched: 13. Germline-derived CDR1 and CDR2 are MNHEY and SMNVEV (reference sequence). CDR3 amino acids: CASSLGLGGGSIYNEQFF. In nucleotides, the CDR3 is TGTGCCAGCAGTTTAGGGCTAGGGGGCGGTTCTATCTACAATGAGCAGTTCTTC.

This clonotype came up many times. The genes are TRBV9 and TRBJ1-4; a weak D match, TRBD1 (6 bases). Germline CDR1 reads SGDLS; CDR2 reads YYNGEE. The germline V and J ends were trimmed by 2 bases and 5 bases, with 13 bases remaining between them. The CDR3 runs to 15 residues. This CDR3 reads CASSVSDRQNEKLFF. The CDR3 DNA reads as TGTGCCAGCAGCGTCTCCGACAGGCAAAATGAAAAACTGTTTTTT.

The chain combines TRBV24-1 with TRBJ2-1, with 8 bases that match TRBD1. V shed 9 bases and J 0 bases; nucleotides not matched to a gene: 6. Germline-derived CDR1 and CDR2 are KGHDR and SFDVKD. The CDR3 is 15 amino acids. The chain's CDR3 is CATGDRRSSYNEQFF. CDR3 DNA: TGTGCCACCGGGGACAGGCGGAGCTCCTACAATGAGCAGTTCTTC.

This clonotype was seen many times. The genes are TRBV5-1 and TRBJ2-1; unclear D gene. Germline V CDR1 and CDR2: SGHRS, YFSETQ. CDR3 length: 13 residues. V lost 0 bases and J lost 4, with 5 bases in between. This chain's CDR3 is CASSLDTYNEQFF. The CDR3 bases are TGCGCCAGCAGCTTGGACACTTACAATGAGCAGTTCTTC.

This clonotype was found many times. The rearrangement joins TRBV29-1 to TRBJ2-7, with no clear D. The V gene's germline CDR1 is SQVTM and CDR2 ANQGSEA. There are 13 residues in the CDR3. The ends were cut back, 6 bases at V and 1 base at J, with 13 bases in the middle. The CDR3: CSVVTSASYEQYF. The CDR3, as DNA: TGCAGCGTGGTGACGAGCGCTTCCTACGAGCAGTACTTC.

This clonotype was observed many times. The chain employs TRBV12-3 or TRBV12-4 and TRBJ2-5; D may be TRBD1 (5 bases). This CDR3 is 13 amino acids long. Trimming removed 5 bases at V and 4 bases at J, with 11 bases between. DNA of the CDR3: TGTGCCAGCAGTACTAATACAGGAGAGACCCAGTACTTC. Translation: CASSTNTGETQYF.

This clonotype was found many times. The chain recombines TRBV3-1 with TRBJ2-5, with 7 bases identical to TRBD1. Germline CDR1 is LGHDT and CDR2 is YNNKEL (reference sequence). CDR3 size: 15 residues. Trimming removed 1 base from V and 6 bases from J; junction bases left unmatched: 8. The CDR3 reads CASSQAPTGPKTQYF. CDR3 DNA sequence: TGTGCCAGCAGCCAAGCCCCGACAGGGCCGAAGACCCAGTACTTC.

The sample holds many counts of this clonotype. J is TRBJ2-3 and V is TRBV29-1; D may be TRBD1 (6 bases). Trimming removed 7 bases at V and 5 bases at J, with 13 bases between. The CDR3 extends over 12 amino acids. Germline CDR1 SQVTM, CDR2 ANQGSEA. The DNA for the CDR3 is TGCAGCGCTGAGGGGGTTTTAGATACGCAGTATTTT. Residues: CSAEGVLDTQYF.

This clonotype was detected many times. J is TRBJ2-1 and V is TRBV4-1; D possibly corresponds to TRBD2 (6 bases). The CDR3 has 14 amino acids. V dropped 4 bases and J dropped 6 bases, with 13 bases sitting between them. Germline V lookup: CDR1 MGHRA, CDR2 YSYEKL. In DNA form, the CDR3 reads TGCGCCAGCAGCCCGGGACTCCTGGGCAATGAGCAGTTCTTC. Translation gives CASSPGLLGNEQFF.

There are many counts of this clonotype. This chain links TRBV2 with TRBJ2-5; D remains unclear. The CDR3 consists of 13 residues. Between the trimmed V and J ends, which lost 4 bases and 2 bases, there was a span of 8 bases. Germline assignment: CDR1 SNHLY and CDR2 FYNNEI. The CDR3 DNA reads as TGTGCCAGCAGTGGCGACGGACAAGAGACCCAGTACTTC. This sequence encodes CASSGDGQETQYF.

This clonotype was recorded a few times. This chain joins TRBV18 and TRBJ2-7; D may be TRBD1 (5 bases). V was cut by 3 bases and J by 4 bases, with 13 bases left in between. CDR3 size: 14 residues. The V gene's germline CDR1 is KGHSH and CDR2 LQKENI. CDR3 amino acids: CASSPQGTPYEQYF. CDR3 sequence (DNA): TGTGCCAGCTCACCCCAGGGTACCCCTTACGAGCAGTACTTC.

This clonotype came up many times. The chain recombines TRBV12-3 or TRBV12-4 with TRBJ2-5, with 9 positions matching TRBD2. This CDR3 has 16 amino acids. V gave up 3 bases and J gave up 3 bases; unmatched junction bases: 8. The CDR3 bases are TGTGCCAGCAGTTTTGCGGCTAGCGGGGTCGAAGAGACCCAGTACTTC. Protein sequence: CASSFAASGVEETQYF.

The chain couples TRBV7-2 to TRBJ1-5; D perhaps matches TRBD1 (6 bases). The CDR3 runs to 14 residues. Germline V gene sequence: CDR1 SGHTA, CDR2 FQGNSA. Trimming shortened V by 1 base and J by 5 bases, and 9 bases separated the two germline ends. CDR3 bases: TGTGCCAGCAGCTTAGTGCCAGGGGATCAGCCCCAGCATTTT. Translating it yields CASSLVPGDQPQHF.

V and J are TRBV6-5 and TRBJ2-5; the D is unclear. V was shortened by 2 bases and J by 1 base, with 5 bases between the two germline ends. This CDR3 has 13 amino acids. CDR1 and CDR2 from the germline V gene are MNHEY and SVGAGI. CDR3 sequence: CASSYSIQETQYF. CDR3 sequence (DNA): TGTGCCAGCAGTTACAGCATCCAAGAGACCCAGTACTTC.